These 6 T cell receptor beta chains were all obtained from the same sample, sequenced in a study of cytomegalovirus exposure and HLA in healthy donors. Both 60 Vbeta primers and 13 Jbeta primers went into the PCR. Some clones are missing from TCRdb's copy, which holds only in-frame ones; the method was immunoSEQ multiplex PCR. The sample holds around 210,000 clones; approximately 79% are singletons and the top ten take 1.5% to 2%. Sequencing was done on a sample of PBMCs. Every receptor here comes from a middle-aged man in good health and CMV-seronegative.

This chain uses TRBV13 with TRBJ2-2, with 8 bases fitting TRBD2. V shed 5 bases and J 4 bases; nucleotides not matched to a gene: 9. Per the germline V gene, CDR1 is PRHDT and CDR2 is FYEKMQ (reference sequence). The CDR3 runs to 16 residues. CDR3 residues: CASSNAGTSITGELFF. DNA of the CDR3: TGTGCCAGCAGCAACGCCGGGACTAGTATCACCGGGGAGCTGTTTTTT.

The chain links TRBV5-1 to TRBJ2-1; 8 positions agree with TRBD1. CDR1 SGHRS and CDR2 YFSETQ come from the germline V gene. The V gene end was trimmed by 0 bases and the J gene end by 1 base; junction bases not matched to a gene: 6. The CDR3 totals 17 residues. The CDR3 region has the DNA TGCGCCAGCAGCTTGGCCCTACAGGGGGGATCCTACAATGAGCAGTTCTTC. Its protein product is CASSLALQGGSYNEQFF.

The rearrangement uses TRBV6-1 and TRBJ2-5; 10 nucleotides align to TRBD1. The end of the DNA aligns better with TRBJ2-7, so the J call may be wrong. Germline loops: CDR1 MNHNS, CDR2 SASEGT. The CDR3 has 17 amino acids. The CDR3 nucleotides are TGTGCCAGCAGTGAAATCCTGGGACAGGGGAGCTCCTACGAGCAGTACTTC. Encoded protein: CASSEILGQGSSYEQYF.

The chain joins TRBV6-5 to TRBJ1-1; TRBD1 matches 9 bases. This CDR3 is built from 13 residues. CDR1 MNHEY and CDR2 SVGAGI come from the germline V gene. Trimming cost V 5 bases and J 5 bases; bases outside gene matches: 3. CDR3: CASSQDRGTEAFF. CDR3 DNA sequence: TGTGCCAGCAGTCAGGACAGGGGTACTGAAGCTTTCTTT.

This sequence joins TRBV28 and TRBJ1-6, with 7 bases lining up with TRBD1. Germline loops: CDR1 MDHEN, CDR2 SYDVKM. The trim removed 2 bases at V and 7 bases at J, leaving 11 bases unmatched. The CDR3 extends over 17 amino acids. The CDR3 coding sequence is TGTGCCAGCAGTTTACCGAGAGGGGGCGCGGAAAATTCACCCCTCCACTTT. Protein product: CASSLPRGGAENSPLHF.

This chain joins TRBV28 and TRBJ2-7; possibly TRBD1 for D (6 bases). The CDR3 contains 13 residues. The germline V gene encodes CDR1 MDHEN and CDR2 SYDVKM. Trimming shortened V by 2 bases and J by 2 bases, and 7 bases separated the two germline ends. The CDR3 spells CASSLGTTYEQYF. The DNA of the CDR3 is TGTGCCAGCAGTTTAGGGACAACCTACGAGCAGTACTTC.